This entry concerns a single T cell receptor beta chain. The antigen remains unidentified. These data come from a study of cytomegalovirus exposure and HLA in healthy donors. This CDR3 has 13 residues. Germline V CDR1 and CDR2: MDHEN, SYDVKM. Trimming took 5 bases from V and 9 from J, leaving 14 bases between them. Study results and caveats: Specificity for CMV antigens was confirmed in vitro for a few of the CMV-associated chains. The availability of immune exposure information extended only to CMV serostatus.

Both 60 Vbeta primers and 13 Jbeta primers went into the PCR. Method: immunoSEQ multiplex PCR; TCRdb's copy keeps in-frame clones and lacks some. The table lists roughly 130,000 clones, about 74% of them singletons. The J gene is TRBJ1-5, the V gene TRBV28, with D tentatively TRBD1 (5 bases). Sample: PBMCs. This TCR was recovered from a middle-aged man in good health and CMV-seropositive. The CDR3 nucleotides read TGTGCCAGCAGTATGACAGCTCAAATGCCCCAGCATTTT. Protein product: CASSMTAQMPQHF.